This TCR beta chain was documented in a study of blood T cell repertoires in COVID-19. On the study more broadly: Samples representing acute and convalescent COVID-19 were sourced from the United States, Italy and Spain. The analysed material was cDNA or gDNA that came from T cells, B-cell-depleted T cells, or PBMCs.

Germline V gives CDR1 SGHRS, CDR2 YFSETQ. Trimming took 2 bases from V and 8 from J, leaving 8 bases between them. CDR3 length equals 13 residues. Methods used by the authors: Cell counts per sample came from amplifying reference gene primers. The assay was immunoSEQ multiplex PCR, and TCRdb's table has in-frame clones only and misses some. Clone size and the V and J calls come from that table; the DNA yielded D and trimming. The sample includes some 74,000 clones, 80% to 90% seen only once; the top ten take more than 4.5%. This TCR came from a woman older than 75 with active or convalescent COVID-19. The chain has TRBV5-1 and TRBJ1-6; D gene uncertain. Sequenced input: peripheral blood. CDR3: CASSFGEDSPLHF. The DNA for the CDR3 is TGCGCCAGCAGCTTCGGTGAAGATTCACCCCTCCACTTT.